Sequencing of this T cell receptor beta chain was carried out in a study of cytomegalovirus exposure and HLA in healthy donors. Study-level findings and limits: Apart from CMV serostatus, no immune exposure information was available. Researchers counted roughly 160 TCR beta chains as cytomegalovirus-associated.

60 Vbeta and 13 Jbeta primers were used in PCR. Produced via immunoSEQ multiplex PCR; TCRdb's table is partial and in-frame only. This table has under 130,000 clones, approximately 79% appearing once. Healthy bone marrow donors made up the donor group. Worth noting for this clone: The target antigen is unknown.

The ends were cut back, 2 bases at V and 5 bases at J, with 5 bases in the middle. CDR1 SGHVS and CDR2 FQNEAQ come from the germline V gene. CDR3 length: 12 amino acids. This chain uses TRBV7-8 with TRBJ2-3, with no clear D. The sequenced sample consisted of PBMCs. The origin of this receptor is a woman between 35 and 50 years old in good health and CMV-seronegative. CDR3: CASSLSRDTQYF. In DNA, the CDR3 is TGTGCCAGCAGCTTATCCCGAGATACGCAGTATTTT.